This passage covers 21 T cell receptor beta chains from one sample sequenced in a study of beta chain features in type 1 diabetes. The isolated RNA, all of it, was reverse transcribed, so expressed TCRB transcripts were what got sequenced. Produced via immunoSEQ multiplex PCR; TCRdb's table is partial and in-frame only. Counted here are 120,000 to 150,000 clones, about 7% occurring once; the ten biggest clones make up more than 1.1%. What was sequenced was central memory CD4+ T cells from blood. The receptors derive from a woman between 25 and 40 years old in good health.

This clone was recorded a few times. The CDR3 bases are TGTGCCTGGAGTTCTGCGGGAGGTCTGTTCTTC. Protein product: CAWSSAGGLFF. V usage is TRBV30 and J usage is TRBJ2-1; 8 bases match TRBD2. V lost 2 bases and J lost 15; bases outside the gene matches: 6. Germline-derived CDR1 and CDR2 are GTSNPN and SVGIG (reference sequence). This CDR3 has 11 residues. The full variable domain, in which reference TRBV30 and TRBJ2-1 provide the parts outside the CDR3, is SQTIHQWPATLVQPVGSPLSLECTVEGTSNPNLYWYRQAAGRGLQLLFYSVGIGQISSEVPQNLSASRPQDRQFILSSKKLLLSDSGFYLCAWSSAGGLFFGPGTRLTVL.

As concerns this clone: Other DNA sequences within the sample encode an identical CDR3. The V gene is TRBV6-5, the J gene TRBJ2-5, with 8 nucleotides matching TRBD2. V dropped 4 bases and J dropped 2; count of bases not matched to a gene: 6. Germline V CDR1 and CDR2: MNHEY, SVGAGI. The CDR3 loop spans 15 amino acids. The CDR3 region has the DNA TGTGCCAGCAGTTTGGCGGGAGGAGGGCAAGAGACCCAGTACTTC. Its translation is CASSLAGGGQETQYF.

This clone was recorded a few times. The chain has TRBV9 and TRBJ2-1; 11 bases line up with TRBD2. The V gene end was trimmed by 4 bases and the J gene end by 14 bases; junction bases not matched to a gene: 11. The CDR3 contains 14 residues. In germline, CDR1 is SGDLS, CDR2 YYNGEE. In nucleotides, the CDR3 is TGTGCCAGCAGCCTCAGCTTAGCGGGAGGGATTGAGTTCTTC. Translated, it gives CASSLSLAGGIEFF.

This clone has just a few counts. The V gene is TRBV19, the J gene TRBJ2-7; D uncertain. The CDR3 loop spans 11 amino acids. Germline CDR1 LNHDA, CDR2 SQIVND (reference sequence). Deletions cut 5 bases from V and 1 base from J, with 3 bases between. The DNA for the CDR3 is TGTGCCAGTAGTCAGTCCTACGAGCAGTACTTC. This translates into CASSQSYEQYF.

J is TRBJ1-2 and V is TRBV2, with D possibly TRBD1 on 5 matching bases. The length of the CDR3 is 14 residues. Germline CDR1 is SNHLY and CDR2 is FYNNEI. Trimming cost V 0 bases and J 8 bases, with 13 bases left between them. The CDR3 DNA is TGTGCCAGCAGTGAAGCGCGGGGGACCTACGGCTACACCTTC. As protein: CASSEARGTYGYTF. Filled out from reference TRBV2 and TRBJ1-2, the complete variable domain reads EPEVTQTPSHQVTQMGQEVILRCVPISNHLYFYWYRQILGQKVEFLVSFYNNEISEKSEIFDDQFSVERPDGSNFTLKIRSTKLEDSAMYFCASSEARGTYGYTFGSGTRLTVV.

This clone was recorded at least ten times. The chain's CDR3 is CASTIRLAGVDEQFF. The CDR3 DNA reads as TGTGCCAGTACCATCCGACTAGCGGGAGTTGATGAGCAGTTCTTC. The rearrangement links TRBV19 to TRBJ2-1; 12 bases are a match to TRBD2. The V gene's germline CDR1 is LNHDA and CDR2 SQIVND (reference sequence). The CDR3 is 15 amino acids. The V and J ends lost 7 bases and 8 bases, in that order; junction bases with no gene match: 9.

This clone was seen at least ten times. The chain carries TRBV2 and TRBJ2-7, with 10 bases lining up with TRBD2. Unmatched junction bases numbered 7, after V lost 6 bases and J lost 5 bases. Germline V gene sequence: CDR1 SNHLY, CDR2 FYNNEI. The CDR3 extends over 14 amino acids. The CDR3 protein is CASRRTSGRDEQYF. CDR3 sequence (DNA): TGTGCCAGCAGGAGGACTAGCGGACGGGACGAGCAGTACTTC.

V usage is TRBV28 and J usage is TRBJ2-1; 7 bases are shared with TRBD2. CDR1 and CDR2 (germline): MDHEN, SYDVKM. This CDR3 spans 15 amino acids. The junction had 14 bases not matched to a gene; V was cut back by 6 bases and J by 9 bases. The CDR3 spells CASSRAGTTRAEQFF. CDR3 DNA: TGTGCCAGCAGCCGAGCGGGAACTACCCGGGCTGAGCAGTTCTTC.

The chain links TRBV5-1 to TRBJ2-7, with D perhaps matching TRBD1 (6 bases). The V end was cut by 4 bases, the J end by 0 bases, with 17 bases between. The CDR3 has 16 amino acids. Germline V gene sequence: CDR1 SGHRS, CDR2 YFSETQ. DNA of the CDR3: TGCGCCAGCAGCGGAGGCCTGGGGACATACTCCTACGAGCAGTACTTC. Translating it yields CASSGGLGTYSYEQYF.

This clone was counted only a few times. The rearrangement links TRBV7-3 to TRBJ2-1, with TRBD2 matching over 12 bases. In germline, CDR1 is SGHTA, CDR2 FQGTGA. V lost 2 bases, J lost 7 bases, and 9 bases stayed unmatched. The CDR3 covers 17 residues. CDR3 DNA: TGTGCCAGCAGCTTACTTCCTAGCGGGAGGGCTGGTAATGAGCAGTTCTTC. Its translation: CASSLLPSGRAGNEQFF.

The genes are TRBV15 and TRBJ2-7; D gene unclear. Trimming left V 1 base short and J 4 bases short, with 11 bases between. CDR1 and CDR2 from the germline V gene are LNHNV and YYDKDF (reference sequence). The CDR3 consists of 14 residues. The CDR3 region is CATSRVIDGYEQYF. In nucleotides, the CDR3 is TGTGCCACCAGCAGAGTGATAGACGGGTACGAGCAGTACTTC. The full variable domain, in which reference TRBV15 and TRBJ2-7 provide the parts outside the CDR3, is DAMVIQNPRYQVTQFGKPVTLSCSQTLNHNVMYWYQQKSSQAPKLLFHYYDKDFNNEADTPDNFQSRRPNTSFCFLDIRSPGLGDTAMYLCATSRVIDGYEQYFGPGTRLTVT.

This clone was seen only a few times. The chain has TRBV19 and TRBJ2-3, with 12 positions matching TRBD2. V shed 5 bases and J 9 bases; nucleotides not matched to a gene: 9. Germline V gene data show CDR1 as LNHDA and CDR2 as SQIVND (reference sequence). The CDR3 covers 15 residues. CDR3 protein: CASSLRLAGVRTQYF. In DNA, the CDR3 is TGTGCCAGTAGTCTCCGACTAGCGGGAGTAAGGACGCAGTATTTT.

This clone has only a few counts. J is TRBJ2-7 and V is TRBV10-3, with 13 nucleotides matching TRBD2. This CDR3 has 18 amino acids. V dropped 1 base and J dropped 1; count of bases not matched to a gene: 7. Germline V lookup: CDR1 ENHRY, CDR2 SYGVKD. The CDR3, as DNA: TGTGCCATCAGTGAGTACGGGACTAGCGGGATACGGTCCTACGAGCAGTACTTC. Translating it yields CAISEYGTSGIRSYEQYF.

V is TRBV7-9 and J is TRBJ2-7; no firm D call. Per germline, CDR1 SEHNR and CDR2 FQNEAQ (reference sequence). The CDR3 loop spans 13 amino acids. The ends were cut back, 3 bases at V and 4 bases at J, with 10 bases in the middle. The CDR3 spells CASSFRLVYEQYF. CDR3 nucleotides: TGTGCCAGCAGCTTTCGCTTAGTGTACGAGCAGTACTTC.

This clone was found a few times. This chain uses TRBV6-6 with TRBJ1-3; TRBD1 agrees at 9 bases. The CDR3 runs to 13 residues. The germline V gene has CDR1 MNHNY and CDR2 SVGAGI (reference sequence). V shed 8 bases and J 3 bases; nucleotides not matched to a gene: 2. The CDR3 sequence: CASGDRVGNTIYF. CDR3 sequence (DNA): TGTGCCAGCGGGGACAGGGTTGGAAACACCATATATTTT.

This clone was seen more than once but under ten times. The chain carries TRBV7-2 and TRBJ1-2; D gene unclear. V lost 4 bases and J lost 1, with 22 bases in between. Germline CDR1 and CDR2: SGHTA and FQGNSA. This CDR3 contains 18 residues. The CDR3 is CASSSPRAGGRLNYGYTF. CDR3 coding DNA: TGTGCCAGCAGCTCTCCTAGGGCGGGTGGACGACTTAACTATGGCTACACCTTC.

This clone showed up just a few times. The chain recombines TRBV19 with TRBJ2-1, with TRBD2 matching 14 bases. J was trimmed by 7 bases and V by 0 bases; bases with no gene match: 11. This CDR3 is built from 19 residues. CDR1 is LNHDA and CDR2 is SQIVND in the germline V gene (reference sequence). CDR3: CASSIDPPGTSGSLNEQFF. The CDR3 DNA is TGTGCCAGTAGTATAGACCCCCCCGGGACTAGCGGGAGTCTTAATGAGCAGTTCTTC.

This clone was detected only a few times. V usage is TRBV6-5 and J usage is TRBJ2-5; TRBD1 agrees at 8 bases. V was pared by 5 bases and J by 3 bases, with 5 bases of the junction left unmatched. CDR1 and CDR2 (germline): MNHEY, SVGAGI. The CDR3 extends over 14 amino acids. The CDR3 DNA sequence: TGTGCCAGCAGTGATGCGGACAGGGAAGAGACCCAGTACTTC. Translation gives CASSDADREETQYF.

This clone showed up just a few times. V is TRBV6-6 and J is TRBJ2-7, with 7 bases identical to TRBD1. Germline V CDR1 and CDR2: MNHNY, SVGAGI (reference sequence). The ends lost 5 bases at V and 0 bases at J; junction bases unmatched: 7. CDR3 length equals 15 residues. The CDR3 nucleotides read TGTGCCAGCAGTAGTCGACAGGGTAGCTCCTACGAGCAGTACTTC. Its translation is CASSSRQGSSYEQYF.

This clone was detected ten times or more. The chain links TRBV7-2 to TRBJ2-1; 10 positions agree with TRBD2. CDR3 length equals 16 residues. From germline, CDR1 is SGHTA and CDR2 FQGNSA. V was clipped by 1 base and J by 7 bases; unmatched bases: 7. CDR3 in amino acids: CASSLGASGSWNEQFF. DNA for the CDR3: TGTGCCAGCAGCTTAGGAGCTAGCGGGAGTTGGAATGAGCAGTTCTTC.

The chain combines TRBV7-8 with TRBJ2-1, with TRBD1 matching over 7 bases. J lost 6 bases, V lost 5 bases, and 10 bases had no gene match. Germline CDR1 SGHVS, CDR2 FQNEAQ. CDR3 length: 15 amino acids. In DNA, the CDR3 is TGTGCCAGCAGCCCCCGGGACAGTGGGGTCAATGAGCAGTTCTTC. This codes for CASSPRDSGVNEQFF.